These T cell receptor beta chains were read from a single sample in a study of control samples from healthy donors and cancer patients. The data were produced by immunoSEQ multiplex PCR, yet TCRdb's version contains in-frame clones alone and is incomplete. The data show about 230,000 clones, more than 65% seen once. Sample: PBMCs. These TCRs come from a woman in her fifties or sixties with lung cancer. The CDR3 runs from the conserved cysteine through the conserved F or W. The D gene is left open where the match is weak.

TRBD2,TRBJ2-7,TRBV30,CAWSTSGDGQYF
.,TRBJ2-1,TRBV3-1/TRBV3-2,CASSQDVGDPSEQFF
.,TRBJ1-6,TRBV5-6,CASSFKDSYNSPLHF
.,TRBJ2-2,TRBV5-1,CASSLSGDTGELFF
.,TRBJ2-1,TRBV9,CASSVTGGSSYNEQFF
TRBD1,TRBJ2-7,TRBV7-2,CASSLAWARQGPSYEQYF
.,TRBJ1-2,TRBV19,CASRQARTRYGYTF
.,TRBJ2-6,TRBV10-3,CAISESFGRATSNSGANVLTF
.,TRBJ2-1,TRBV24-1,CATSDFGLGGNEQFF
.,TRBJ2-7,TRBV6-5,CASSSPAVKYEQYF
TRBD2,TRBJ2-5,TRBV2,CASRRTSVRETQYF
TRBD1,TRBJ2-3,TRBV19,CASRQKPGQEPRRADTQYF
.,TRBJ2-1,TRBV10-3,CAIRGLGNEQFF
.,TRBJ1-1,TRBV6-6,CASSYGIMNTEAFF
.,TRBJ1-1,TRBV5-8,CASSFGGVTEAFF
.,TRBJ2-5,TRBV19,CASSQRMWETQYF
TRBD1,TRBJ2-5,TRBV7-3,CASSLDREETQYF
TRBD1,TRBJ2-7,TRBV18,CASSHRRTGSYEQYF
TRBD1,TRBJ1-4,TRBV5-1,CASSPGTGRNEKLFF
.,TRBJ1-5,TRBV19,CASTFGGGGNQPQHF
.,TRBJ2-7,TRBV2,CASSVQGDEQYF
.,TRBJ2-1,TRBV27,CASSLLAPHNEQFF
.,TRBJ1-1,TRBV5-1,CASSFSTGMNTEAFF
.,TRBJ1-5,TRBV30,CAWSRDPREQPQHF
.,TRBJ2-2,TRBV12-3/TRBV12-4,CASSSLTGELFF
.,TRBJ1-5,TRBV6-2/TRBV6-3,CASSTRMGNQPQHF
TRBD1,TRBJ1-2,TRBV28,CASHEWTGQLNYGYTF
.,TRBJ1-6,TRBV19,CASSVGLRVYNSPLHF
TRBD1,TRBJ1-3,TRBV4-1,CASSPPTGTFGSGNTIYF
.,TRBJ1-5,TRBV28,CASREGGTGQPQHF
.,TRBJ1-1,TRBV12-5,CASGTQSGGGEAFF
.,TRBJ2-7,TRBV2,CASKVVGVGQNEQYF
.,TRBJ1-6,TRBV3-1/TRBV3-2,CASSLRGGDSPLHF
.,TRBJ2-7,TRBV28,CASSLGGVDEQYF
TRBD1,TRBJ1-4,TRBV5-5,CASSSGTVDEKLFF
TRBD2,TRBJ2-5,TRBV5-4,CASSLAVAGYQETQYF
TRBD1,TRBJ1-5,TRBV5-1,CASSREQGQPQHF
.,TRBJ2-2,TRBV5-1,CASSNGQITGELFF
.,TRBJ1-5,TRBV5-6,CASSLVGQPQHF
.,TRBJ2-3,TRBV11-3,CASSSPGLTQYF
TRBD2,TRBJ2-5,TRBV5-8,CASSLGTSGGETQYF
.,TRBJ1-1,TRBV15,CATSRGTLSTRNAEAFF
.,TRBJ2-2,TRBV2,CASSEQGGPGELFF
.,TRBJ2-3,TRBV20-1,CSARLDTQYF
.,TRBJ2-1,TRBV24-1,CATSDLTPGTGDYNEQFF
.,TRBJ1-1,TRBV7-9,CAPGRAGGTEAFF
.,TRBJ2-6,TRBV5-1,CASSFGTSSGANVLTF
TRBD1,TRBJ1-1,TRBV5-4,CAGQGVGNTEAFF
.,TRBJ1-6,TRBV25-1,CASSERPGTSPLHF
.,TRBJ1-2,TRBV18,CASYGSFGERRNYGYTF
.,TRBJ2-7,TRBV7-2,CASSLGGRAYYEQYF
.,TRBJ1-2,TRBV11-2,CASSLIRGRRGGYTF
.,TRBJ1-5,TRBV28,CATVPLRAGGSNQPQHF